One sample yielded the 29 T cell receptor beta chains listed below, sequenced in a study of blood T cells in healthy people across ages. It was with a sample-barcoded 5' primer and a J-beta primer mix that a second PCR of roughly 7 to 12 cycles was run. One entry per CDR3 protein results from TCRdb running MiXCR on the 5' RACE reads. The sample yields some 1.7 million distinct CDR3 sequences, roughly 27% seen once. Sequenced: blood. These receptors came from a woman in her 30s in good health.

The gene calls are TRBV7-9 and TRBJ2-5, with D hard to call. Germline V CDR1 and CDR2: SEHNR, FQNEAQ (reference sequence). The CDR3 is made up of 16 amino acids. Trimming removed 10 bases at V and 3 bases at J, with 24 bases between. CDR3 sequence reads: CATMLLSKASKETQYF. The CDR3 DNA reads as TGTGCCACCATGTTGCTTTCGAAGGCATCAAAAGAGACCCAGTACTTC.

This clonotype appeared many times. V gene TRBV20-1 combines with J gene TRBJ1-2; weak D call: TRBD1 (5 bases). The CDR3 runs 11 residues. V was clipped by 4 bases and J by 6 bases, with 9 bases between them. CDR1 is DFQATT and CDR2 is SNEGSKA in the germline V gene (reference sequence). CDR3: CSAIGGHGYTF. In DNA form, the CDR3 reads TGCAGTGCTATTGGGGGACATGGCTACACCTTC.

This clonotype came up many times. The junction differs from germline at one of its ends, possibly a read error. J is TRBJ2-3 and V is TRBV3-1, with D hard to call. Per germline, CDR1 LGHDT and CDR2 YNNKEL (reference sequence). The CDR3 contains 12 residues. Here the CDR3 reads CASSQDTDTQYF. CDR3 bases: TGCGCCAGCAGCCAGGACACAGATACGCAGTATTTT.

This clonotype was picked up many times. This chain joins TRBV24-1 and TRBJ2-5, with unresolved D. V was pared by 4 bases and J by 0 bases, with 8 bases between. Germline V lookup: CDR1 KGHDR, CDR2 SFDVKD. The CDR3 loop spans 14 amino acids. The CDR3 protein is CATSDPHDQETQYF. As DNA, the CDR3 is TGTGCCACCAGTGACCCCCACGACCAAGAGACCCAGTACTTC.

The J gene is TRBJ2-3, the V gene TRBV7-9; 7 bases fit TRBD1. V gave up 5 bases and J gave up 2 bases; unmatched junction bases: 7. Per the germline V gene, CDR1 is SEHNR and CDR2 is FQNEAQ (reference sequence). The CDR3 length is 15 residues. In DNA form, the CDR3 reads TGTGCCAGCAGCCCACAGGGGTTAGACACAGATACGCAGTATTTT. Translated: CASSPQGLDTDTQYF.

This chain connects TRBV11-2 to TRBJ2-3; a weak D match, TRBD2 (6 bases). Trimming cost V 3 bases and J 4 bases, with 20 bases left between them. Germline V gene lookup returns CDR1 SGHAT and CDR2 FQNNGV. This CDR3 has 17 residues. The CDR3 sequence: CASSLNPPFTSPDTQYF. The CDR3, as DNA: TGTGCCAGCAGCTTGAATCCCCCGTTTACTAGCCCAGATACGCAGTATTTT.

The chain joins TRBV30 to TRBJ1-4; possibly TRBD1 for D (5 bases). V gave up 2 bases and J gave up 4 bases, with 14 bases separating them. CDR1 is GTSNPN, CDR2 SVGIG, per germline (reference sequence). This CDR3 has 15 residues. The CDR3 DNA is TGTGCCTGGAGTAGGGTGGGCGGGGGTAATGAAAAACTGTTTTTT. It codes for CAWSRVGGGNEKLFF.

This clonotype was detected only a few times. The rearrangement links TRBV5-1 to TRBJ2-2; 8 nucleotides align to TRBD2. Germline trimming cut 4 bases from V and 4 bases from J; bases unmatched to any gene: 9. This CDR3 is 16 amino acids long. Germline CDR1 SGHRS, CDR2 YFSETQ. Here the CDR3 reads CASSNTGTRVTGELFF. The CDR3 DNA sequence: TGCGCCAGCAGCAACACCGGGACTAGGGTCACCGGGGAGCTGTTTTTT.

The chain joins TRBV28 to TRBJ2-5, with D uncertain. The assigned J gene may be wrong: the sequence end matches TRBJ2-7 better. The germline gives CDR1 MDHEN, CDR2 SYDVKM. This CDR3 contains 15 residues. The CDR3 loop reads CASSSQPAKAYEQYF. The DNA for the CDR3 is TGTGCCAGCAGTTCCCAGCCTGCAAAGGCCTACGAGCAGTACTTC.

This chain connects TRBV7-9 to TRBJ1-4; TRBD1 matches at 8 bases. CDR3 size: 15 residues. V lost 5 bases and J lost 7; bases outside the gene matches: 9. From germline, CDR1 is SEHNR and CDR2 FQNEAQ (reference sequence). The CDR3 loop reads CASSRPRQGTEKLFF. The CDR3 region has the DNA TGTGCCAGCAGCCGACCCCGACAGGGGACTGAAAAACTGTTTTTT.

Turning to this clonotype: Since a much larger clone is just one base distant, this may be a read error. This chain joins TRBV6-5 and TRBJ2-5; D uncertain. The CDR3 contains 12 residues. Germline V gene sequence: CDR1 MNHEY, CDR2 SVGAGI. CDR3 in amino acids: CTSSRTLETQYF. CDR3 coding DNA: TGTACCAGCAGTCGAACTCTAGAGACCCAGTACTTC.

This clonotype occurred a few times. DNA of the CDR3: TGTGCCAGCAGTTACTCGTTGATGGGGGCGCTGGGCTACGAGCAGTACTTC. Translated, it gives CASSYSLMGALGYEQYF. The V gene is TRBV6-6, the J gene TRBJ2-7; maybe TRBD1 (6 bases). Trimming removed 0 bases at V and 3 bases at J, with 18 bases between. The CDR3 totals 17 residues. Per germline, CDR1 MNHNY and CDR2 SVGAGI (reference sequence).

This clonotype was recorded a few times. This chain uses TRBV7-8 with TRBJ2-3; 9 nucleotides align to TRBD2. Per germline, CDR1 SGHVS and CDR2 FQNEAQ. The CDR3 is 16 residues long. Trimming took 2 bases from V and 4 from J; bases not matched to a gene: 7. The CDR3 region has the DNA TGTGCCAGCAGCTTATGGCTAGCGGGAAAAGCAGATACGCAGTATTTT. It yields the protein CASSLWLAGKADTQYF. Together with reference TRBV7-8 and TRBJ2-3, the CDR3 gives the full variable domain: GAGVSQSPRYKVAKRGQDVALRCDPISGHVSLFWYQQALGQGPEFLTYFQNEAQLDKSGLPSDRFFAERPEGSVSTLKIQRTQQEDSAVYLCASSLWLAGKADTQYFGPGTRLTVL.

This clonotype was observed a handful of times. V is TRBV20-1 and J is TRBJ2-5, with TRBD2 identical over 11 bases. J was trimmed by 4 bases and V by 2 bases; bases with no gene match: 3. Germline lookup yields CDR1 DFQATT and CDR2 SNEGSKA (reference sequence). This CDR3 region has 14 residues. CDR3: CSARLTSGAETQYF. DNA of the CDR3: TGCAGTGCTAGACTGACTAGCGGGGCAGAGACCCAGTACTTC.

This chain connects TRBV6-6 to TRBJ2-1; 7 positions match TRBD1. Trimming cost V 2 bases and J 3 bases; bases outside gene matches: 4. The CDR3 length is 15 residues. The germline V gene encodes CDR1 MNHNY and CDR2 SVGAGI (reference sequence). CDR3 nucleotide sequence: TGTGCCAGCAGTTACGAGGGGGCTGGCTACAATGAGCAGTTCTTC. Translation gives CASSYEGAGYNEQFF.

The gene calls are TRBV10-3 and TRBJ2-7; D is perhaps TRBD1 (6 bases). The CDR3 covers 15 residues. Between the trimmed V and J ends, which lost 0 bases and 1 base, there was a span of 10 bases. CDR1 is ENHRY and CDR2 is SYGVKD in the germline V gene. CDR3 DNA: TGTGCCATCAGTGAGTCGAGGGGGAGATCCTACGAGCAGTACTTC. It encodes CAISESRGRSYEQYF.

This clonotype was detected only once. At one end, the junction sequence differs from germline, possibly due to a read error. The chain recombines TRBV2 with TRBJ2-5; D remains ambiguous. Germline CDR1 is SNHLY and CDR2 is FYNNEI. The CDR3 covers 13 residues. CDR3 loop: CASSEGSPETQYF. CDR3 in DNA: TGTGCCAGCAGCGAAGGGTCCCCGGAGACCCAGTACTTC. Full variable domain (remainder filled in from reference TRBV2 and TRBJ2-5): EPEVTQTPSHQVTQMGQEVILRCVPISNHLYFYWYRQILGQKVEFLVSFYNNEISEKSEIFDDQFSVERPDGSNFTLKIRSTKLEDSAMYFCASSEGSPETQYFGPGTRLLVL.

The chain has TRBV5-1 and TRBJ2-7; 9 nucleotides match TRBD1. The J segment lost 3 bases and the V segment lost 4 bases, leaving 8 bases of the junction unmatched. Looked up from germline, CDR1 is SGHRS and CDR2 is YFSETQ. The CDR3 sequence is 15 residues long. The DNA for the CDR3 is TGCGCCAGCAGCCCGAGACAGGGGGATGTCTACGAGCAGTACTTC. Protein: CASSPRQGDVYEQYF.

The chain joins TRBV6-6 to TRBJ1-2; D gene ambiguous. Per the germline V gene, CDR1 is MNHNY and CDR2 is SVGAGI (reference sequence). Trimming pared 2 bases from V and 8 bases from J, leaving 18 bases between. The CDR3 sequence is 15 residues long. The CDR3 sequence: CASSYTRQAMGGYTF. The CDR3 DNA reads as TGTGCCAGCAGTTACACGCGGCAGGCGATGGGAGGCTACACCTTC.

The chain carries TRBV20-1 and TRBJ2-2; D call uncertain. Germline lookup yields CDR1 DFQATT and CDR2 SNEGSKA (reference sequence). V was shortened by 3 bases and J by 7 bases, with 15 bases between the two germline ends. The CDR3 totals 14 residues. In nucleotides, the CDR3 is TGCAGTGCTAGGGTCTCCCGGGCCGGCGGGGAGCTGTTTTTT. Translated: CSARVSRAGGELFF.

This clonotype was seen a handful of times. V is TRBV7-8 and J is TRBJ1-1; unclear D gene. Germline V gene sequence: CDR1 SGHVS, CDR2 FQNEAQ. The CDR3 has 11 amino acids. Deletions cut 2 bases from V and 4 bases from J, with 2 bases between. This CDR3 is CASSLFTEAFF. DNA for the CDR3: TGTGCCAGCAGCTTATTCACTGAAGCTTTCTTT.

This clonotype was seen repeatedly, ten times or more. The genes are TRBV28 and TRBJ2-7; D ambiguous. Trimming stripped 10 bases from V and 3 bases from J, with 13 bases between. Germline assignment: CDR1 MDHEN and CDR2 SYDVKM. This CDR3 region has 12 residues. CDR3 sequence: CATAHELYEQYF. CDR3 bases: TGTGCCACCGCTCATGAGCTCTACGAGCAGTACTTC. The complete variable domain, with remaining parts taken from reference TRBV28 and TRBJ2-7, reads DVKVTQSSRYLVKRTGEKVFLECVQDMDHENMFWYRQDPGLGLRLIYFSYDVKMKEKGDIPEGYSVSREKKERFSLILESASTNQTSMYLCATAHELYEQYFGPGTRLTVT.

This clonotype turned up a few times. The chain recombines TRBV12-3 or TRBV12-4 with TRBJ1-4; no clear D. Trimming removed 7 bases from V and 7 bases from J, with 16 bases in between. The CDR3 totals 14 residues. CDR3 nucleotide sequence: TGTGCCAGCACCTATCGGGGAATTGGTGAAAAACTGTTTTTT. It translates to CASTYRGIGEKLFF.

This sequence joins TRBV14 and TRBJ2-1, with TRBD1 matching over 8 bases. Looked up from germline, CDR1 is SGHDN and CDR2 is FVKESK. The V segment lost 4 bases and the J segment 0 bases; nucleotides outside the gene matches: 5. This CDR3 comprises 16 residues. The CDR3 nucleotides read TGTGCCAGCAGCCGGGAGACAGGGGACTCCTACAATGAGCAGTTCTTC. Its translation: CASSRETGDSYNEQFF.

This clonotype was observed many times. The V and J genes are TRBV5-1 and TRBJ2-4; 12 bases fit TRBD1. Germline V gene sequence: CDR1 SGHRS, CDR2 YFSETQ. Unmatched junction bases numbered 6, after V lost 4 bases and J lost 7 bases. The CDR3 runs 15 residues. CDR3: CASSPGTGGMNIQYF. CDR3 nucleotides: TGCGCCAGCAGCCCCGGGACAGGGGGCATGAACATTCAGTACTTC.

The count of this clonotype is one. Given a much more abundant clone one base away, this may be a read error. The rearrangement uses TRBV12-3 or TRBV12-4 and TRBJ2-4; TRBD2 agrees at 13 bases. The CDR3 spans 16 residues. V was clipped by 4 bases and J by 13 bases; unmatched bases: 13. This CDR3 reads CASSSWTSGRDNEQYF. The CDR3 coding sequence is TGTGCCAGCAGTTCTTGGACTAGCGGGAGAGACAATGAGCAGTACTTC.

The chain employs TRBV30 and TRBJ2-7; the match to TRBD1 covers 7 bases. J gave up 5 bases and V 3 bases, and 10 bases lay outside the gene matches. Germline V gene data show CDR1 as GTSNPN and CDR2 as SVGIG (reference sequence). This CDR3 has 14 residues. The CDR3 coding sequence is TGTGCCTGGAGACTAACAGGGGCGACCCACGAGCAGTACTTC. It specifies CAWRLTGATHEQYF.

Written as DNA, the CDR3 is TGTGCCAGCAGCTTAGTACCCCCTAATGAGCAGTTCTTC. This codes for CASSLVPPNEQFF. V gene TRBV7-2 combines with J gene TRBJ2-1; D remains ambiguous. V lost 1 base, J lost 7 bases, and 8 bases lay in between. Germline CDR1 and CDR2: SGHTA and FQGNSA. This CDR3 is built from 13 residues.

This chain links TRBV2 with TRBJ2-1; the D is unclear. Looked up from germline, CDR1 is SNHLY and CDR2 is FYNNEI. The CDR3 has 11 amino acids. V lost 8 bases and J lost 9, with 11 bases in between. CDR3 DNA sequence: TGTGCCAGCCTGGGTGGGCCTGAGCAGTTCTTC. It is translated as CASLGGPEQFF.